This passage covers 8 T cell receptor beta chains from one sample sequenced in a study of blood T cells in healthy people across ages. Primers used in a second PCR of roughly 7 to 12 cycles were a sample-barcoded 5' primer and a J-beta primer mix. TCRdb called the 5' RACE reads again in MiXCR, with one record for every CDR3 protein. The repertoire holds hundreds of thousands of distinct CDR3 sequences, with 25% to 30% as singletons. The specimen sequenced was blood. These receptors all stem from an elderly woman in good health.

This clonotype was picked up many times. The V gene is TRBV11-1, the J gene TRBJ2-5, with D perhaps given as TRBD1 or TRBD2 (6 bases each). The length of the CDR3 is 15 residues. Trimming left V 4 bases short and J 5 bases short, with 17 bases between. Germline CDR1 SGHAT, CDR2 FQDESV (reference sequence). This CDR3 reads CASSSRDMGGETQYF. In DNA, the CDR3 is TGTGCCAGCAGCTCCCGGGACATGGGAGGTGAGACCCAGTACTTC.

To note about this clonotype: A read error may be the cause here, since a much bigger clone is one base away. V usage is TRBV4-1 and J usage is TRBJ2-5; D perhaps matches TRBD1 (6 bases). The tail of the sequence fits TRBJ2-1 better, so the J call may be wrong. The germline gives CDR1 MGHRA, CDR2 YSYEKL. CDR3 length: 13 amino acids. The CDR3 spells CASAQGFQETQFF. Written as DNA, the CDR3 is TGCGCCAGCGCACAGGGTTTTCAAGAGACCCAGTTCTTC.

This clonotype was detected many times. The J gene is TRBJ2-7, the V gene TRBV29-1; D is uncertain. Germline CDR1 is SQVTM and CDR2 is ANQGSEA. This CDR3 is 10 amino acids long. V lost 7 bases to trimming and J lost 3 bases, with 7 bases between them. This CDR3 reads CSALNYEQYF. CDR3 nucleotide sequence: TGCAGCGCCCTTAACTACGAGCAGTACTTC.

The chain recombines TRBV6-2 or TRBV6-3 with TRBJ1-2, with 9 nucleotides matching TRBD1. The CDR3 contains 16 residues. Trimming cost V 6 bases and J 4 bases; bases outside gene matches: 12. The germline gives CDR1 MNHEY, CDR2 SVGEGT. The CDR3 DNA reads TGTGCCAGCAGCCGACCGGGACAGGGATCAGGCTATGGCTACACCTTC. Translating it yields CASSRPGQGSGYGYTF.

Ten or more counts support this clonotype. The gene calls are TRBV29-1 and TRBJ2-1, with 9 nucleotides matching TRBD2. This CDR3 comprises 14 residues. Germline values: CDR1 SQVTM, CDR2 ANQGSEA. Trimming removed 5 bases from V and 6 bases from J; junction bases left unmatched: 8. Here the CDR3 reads CSVLSGGPVNEQFF. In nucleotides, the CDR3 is TGCAGCGTTCTTAGCGGGGGCCCCGTCAATGAGCAGTTCTTC.

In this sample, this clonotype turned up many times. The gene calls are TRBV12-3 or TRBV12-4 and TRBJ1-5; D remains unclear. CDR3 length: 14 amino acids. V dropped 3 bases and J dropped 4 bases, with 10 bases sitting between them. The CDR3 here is CASSLYGKNQPQHF. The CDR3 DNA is TGTGCCAGCAGTTTGTATGGAAAGAATCAGCCCCAGCATTTT.

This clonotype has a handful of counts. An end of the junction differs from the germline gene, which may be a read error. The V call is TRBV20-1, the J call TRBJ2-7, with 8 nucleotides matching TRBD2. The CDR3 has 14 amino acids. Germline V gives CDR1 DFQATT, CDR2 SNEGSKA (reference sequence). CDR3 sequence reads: CGARAPGGNYEQYF. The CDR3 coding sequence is TGCGGTGCTAGAGCCCCGGGGGGGAATTACGAGCAGTACTTC.

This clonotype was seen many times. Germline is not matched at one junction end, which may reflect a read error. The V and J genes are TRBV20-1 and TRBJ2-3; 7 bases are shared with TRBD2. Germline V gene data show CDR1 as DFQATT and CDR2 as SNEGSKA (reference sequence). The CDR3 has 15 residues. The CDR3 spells CSARVQRGMADTQYF. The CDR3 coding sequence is TGCAGTGCCAGAGTCCAGCGGGGTATGGCAGATACGCAGTATTTT.